One and the same sample provided the 26 T cell receptor beta chains below, sequenced in a study of blood T cell repertoires in COVID-19. Generated by immunoSEQ multiplex PCR, the TCRdb table keeps only in-frame clones and is missing some. In the table there are some 490,000 clones, 88% of which are singletons. Sequenced input: PBMCs or T cells enriched from blood (not recorded which). The receptors were gathered from a woman aged 55-75 years who had recovered from COVID-19.

With respect to this clone: One end of the junction is discordant with germline, which a read error may explain. J is TRBJ2-5 and V is TRBV2; the D is unclear. The CDR3 is made up of 11 amino acids. The V gene's germline CDR1 is SNHLY and CDR2 FYNNEI. The CDR3 loop is CASSEGEPQYF. DNA of the CDR3: TGTGCCAGCAGTGAAGGAGAGCCCCAGTACTTC.

This clone was detected once. V gene TRBV25-1 combines with J gene TRBJ1-1; D may be TRBD1 (6 bases). CDR3 length: 15 amino acids. The V gene's germline CDR1 is MGHDK and CDR2 SYGVNS. V lost 3 bases to trimming and J lost 2 bases, with 13 bases between them. CDR3 in amino acids: CASSEGLGANTEAFF. The DNA of the CDR3 is TGTGCCAGCAGTGAGGGTTTGGGGGCAAACACTGAAGCTTTCTTT.

The chain is built from TRBV28 and TRBJ2-7; tentatively, D is TRBD2 (5 bases). Germline CDR1 reads MDHEN; CDR2 reads SYDVKM. The CDR3 is made up of 14 amino acids. V shed 4 bases and J shed 2 bases, with 12 bases lying between them. The CDR3 nucleotides are TGTGCCAGCAGTTCCCCCGGGATTCCCTACGAGCAGTACTTC. This translates into CASSSPGIPYEQYF.

The rearrangement joins TRBV24-1 to TRBJ2-1, with D maybe TRBD1 (5 bases). The V gene's germline CDR1 is KGHDR and CDR2 SFDVKD. V lost 3 bases, J lost 9 bases, and 14 bases lay in between. This CDR3 is built from 14 residues. As DNA, the CDR3 is TGTGCCACCAGTGATCCGATAAAGGGGCGTGAGCAGTTCTTC. This codes for CATSDPIKGREQFF.

In this sample, this clone turned up once. The rearrangement uses TRBV7-2 and TRBJ1-2, with 9 positions matching TRBD1. CDR3 length equals 14 residues. With V trimmed by 7 bases and J by 4 bases, 7 bases remained unmatched. CDR1 and CDR2 (germline): SGHTA, FQGNSA. The CDR3 loop reads CASTILQGAYGYTF. CDR3 sequence (DNA): TGTGCCAGCACAATTCTACAGGGGGCCTATGGCTACACCTTC.

The chain is built from TRBV6-5 and TRBJ1-2; the D gene is possibly TRBD1 (5 bases). Germline V CDR1 and CDR2: MNHEY, SVGAGI. The germline V and J ends were trimmed by 2 bases and 8 bases, with 6 bases remaining between them. There are 11 residues in the CDR3. The DNA for the CDR3 is TGTGCCAGCAGTTACCAGGGAGGCTACACCTTC. Translating gives CASSYQGGYTF.

The V gene is TRBV10-1, the J gene TRBJ2-1, with a weak D call TRBD2 (6 bases). The V gene lost 4 bases and the J gene lost 9 bases, with 16 bases spanning the gap. The germline CDR1 and CDR2 sequences are WNHNN and SYGVQD (reference sequence). The CDR3 sequence is 14 residues long. CDR3 DNA: TGCGCCAGCAGTGTAGGACTTGGGGGGAGTGAGCAGTTCTTC. It encodes CASSVGLGGSEQFF.

V usage is TRBV27 and J usage is TRBJ1-2, with D unclear. The CDR3 is 14 residues long. Germline CDR1 MNHEY, CDR2 SMNVEV (reference sequence). The V and J ends lost 8 bases and 6 bases respectively, with 19 bases between them. CDR3 in amino acids: CASAKGRTSDGYTF. The DNA for the CDR3 is TGTGCCAGCGCTAAGGGAAGGACTTCCGATGGCTACACCTTC.

The chain carries TRBV19 and TRBJ2-1; D may be TRBD2 (6 bases). This CDR3 has 13 amino acids. The V gene lost 1 base and the J gene lost 6 bases, with 7 bases spanning the gap. Germline V CDR1 and CDR2: LNHDA, SQIVND (reference sequence). The CDR3 spells CASSIGRVNEQFF. DNA for the CDR3: TGTGCCAGTAGTATAGGGAGGGTCAATGAGCAGTTCTTC.

This chain uses TRBV7-2 with TRBJ1-1, with TRBD1 identical over 7 bases. The CDR3 runs to 13 residues. CDR1 SGHTA and CDR2 FQGNSA come from the germline V gene. Unmatched junction bases numbered 6, after V lost 3 bases and J lost 8 bases. CDR3 residues: CASSFGQVAEAFF. The DNA of the CDR3 is TGTGCCAGCAGCTTCGGACAGGTGGCGGAAGCTTTCTTT. Together with reference TRBV7-2 and TRBJ1-1, the CDR3 gives the full variable domain: GAGVSQSPSNKVTEKGKDVELRCDPISGHTALYWYRQSLGQGLEFLIYFQGNSAPDKSGLPSDRFSAERTGGSVSTLTIQRTQQEDSAVYLCASSFGQVAEAFFGQGTRLTVV.

V usage is TRBV7-6 and J usage is TRBJ1-1; no clear D gene. CDR3 length: 13 residues. Looked up from germline, CDR1 is SGHVS and CDR2 is FNYEAQ. The ends were cut back, 2 bases at V and 3 bases at J, with 7 bases in the middle. For the CDR3, the DNA is TGTGCCAGCAGCTTACTCGGGGACACTGAAGCTTTCTTT. This codes for CASSLLGDTEAFF.

This sequence joins TRBV12-5 and TRBJ2-3; maybe TRBD2 (5 bases). This CDR3 contains 15 residues. Germline CDR1 and CDR2: LGHNT and FRNRAP. Trimming took 3 bases from V and 2 from J, leaving 12 bases between them. The CDR3 is CASGFSQADTDTQYF. CDR3 coding DNA: TGTGCTAGTGGTTTTTCTCAAGCGGACACAGATACGCAGTATTTT.

This sequence joins TRBV5-4 and TRBJ1-1, with 8 bases fitting TRBD1. The germline V gene has CDR1 SGHNT and CDR2 YYREEE (reference sequence). The CDR3 is 15 amino acids. V lost 4 bases to trimming and J lost 4 bases; unmatched junction nucleotides: 9. CDR3 in DNA: TGTGCCAGCAGCCAGACAGGGGCGGTAGGCACTGAAGCTTTCTTT. It specifies CASSQTGAVGTEAFF.

As for this clone: Other nucleotide sequences from this sample produce the same CDR3. V gene TRBV7-8 combines with J gene TRBJ1-6; no clear D gene. CDR1 and CDR2 (germline): SGHVS, FQNEAQ. V was shortened by 1 base and J by 8 bases, with 6 bases between the two germline ends. CDR3 length: 13 residues. The CDR3 region has the DNA TGTGCCAGCAGCTTAGTCCGTTATTCACCCCTCCACTTT. It specifies CASSLVRYSPLHF.

This clone occurred once. The J gene is TRBJ2-5, the V gene TRBV5-8; 9 bases line up with TRBD2. V was clipped by 4 bases and J by 5 bases; unmatched bases: 6. Germline CDR1 and CDR2: SGHTS and YDEGEE. The CDR3 contains 14 residues. The CDR3 region has the DNA TGTGCCAGCAGCCCCGGACTAGCGCCGGAGACCCAGTACTTC. Its translation is CASSPGLAPETQYF. The full variable domain, completed using reference TRBV5-8 and TRBJ2-5, is EAGVTQSPTHLIKTRGQQATLRCSPISGHTSVYWYQQALGLGLQFLLWYDEGEERNRGNFPPRFSGRQFPNYSSELNVNALELEDSALYLCASSPGLAPETQYFGPGTRLLVL.

This chain joins TRBV27 and TRBJ1-1, with TRBD1 as a possible D gene (5 bases). V lost 2 bases and J lost 4, with 14 bases in between. The CDR3 spans 15 residues. Germline assignment: CDR1 MNHEY and CDR2 SMNVEV (reference sequence). The CDR3: CASSLRQGMGTEAFF. DNA for the CDR3: TGTGCCAGCAGTTTAAGGCAGGGAATGGGCACTGAAGCTTTCTTT.

Comment on this clone: Other DNA sequences in the sample encode the same CDR3. The chain carries TRBV2 and TRBJ1-5; possibly TRBD1 for D (6 bases). Per the germline V gene, CDR1 is SNHLY and CDR2 is FYNNEI. The CDR3 spans 15 residues. The V end lost 1 base, the J end lost 4 bases, and 11 bases lay between the germline ends. This chain's CDR3 is CASSEGQGSNQPQHF. The CDR3 DNA is TGTGCCAGCAGTGAAGGTCAGGGGTCGAATCAGCCCCAGCATTTT.

A single count supports this clone. The chain is built from TRBV2 and TRBJ1-4; D call uncertain. V was clipped by 3 bases and J by 6 bases, with 5 bases between them. CDR1 SNHLY and CDR2 FYNNEI come from the germline V gene. CDR3 size: 12 residues. The CDR3 bases are TGTGCCAGCAGTGACCGTTATGAAAAACTGTTTTTT. Protein sequence: CASSDRYEKLFF.

The rearrangement uses TRBV6-5 and TRBJ1-3; TRBD1 might be the D (5 bases). Trimming removed 2 bases at V and 0 bases at J, with 8 bases between. Germline CDR1 is MNHEY and CDR2 is SVGAGI. There are 15 residues in the CDR3. This CDR3 is CASSYDTGSGNTIYF. Here the CDR3 DNA reads TGTGCCAGCAGTTACGATACAGGCTCTGGAAACACCATATATTTT.

This clone has a single count. The rearrangement joins TRBV11-3 to TRBJ2-3, with 8 bases fitting TRBD2. J was trimmed by 6 bases and V by 3 bases; bases with no gene match: 8. Per the germline V gene, CDR1 is SGHNT and CDR2 is YENEEA. The CDR3 has 15 amino acids. CDR3 sequence reads: CASSFGGGPWDTQYF. The CDR3 coding sequence is TGTGCCAGCAGCTTCGGCGGGGGGCCGTGGGATACGCAGTATTTT.

This chain joins TRBV19 and TRBJ1-1; 10 bases line up with TRBD1. J was trimmed by 4 bases and V by 6 bases; bases with no gene match: 2. This CDR3 is 13 amino acids long. CDR1 is LNHDA and CDR2 is SQIVND in the germline V gene (reference sequence). The CDR3 DNA reads as TGTGCCAGTAGGACAGGGGGCGCCACTGAAGCTTTCTTT. Its protein product is CASRTGGATEAFF.

This chain links TRBV10-2 with TRBJ1-5; D is unclear. This CDR3 contains 15 residues. CDR1 is WSHSY, CDR2 SAAADI, per germline. Trimming took off 7 bases at V and 4 bases at J, with 17 bases between the two ends. CDR3 residues: CASTPAGQPNQPQHF. The CDR3 bases are TGCGCCAGCACCCCGGCGGGCCAGCCTAATCAGCCCCAGCATTTT.

This CDR3 reads CASRMRTRTLGDEKLFF. The CDR3 region has the DNA TGTGCCAGCCGTATGAGGACAAGGACCCTCGGTGATGAAAAACTGTTTTTT. The V and J genes are TRBV2 and TRBJ1-4, with TRBD1 as a possible D gene (5 bases). The germline V and J ends were trimmed by 8 bases and 6 bases, with 25 bases remaining between them. Germline CDR1 SNHLY, CDR2 FYNNEI. This CDR3 is 17 amino acids long.

This chain joins TRBV7-2 and TRBJ2-7; 8 positions agree with TRBD2. The CDR3 contains 15 residues. Germline V gene sequence: CDR1 SGHTA, CDR2 FQGNSA. The V segment lost 3 bases and the J segment 2 bases; nucleotides outside the gene matches: 6. The CDR3 sequence: CASSFGLAGTYEQYV. The CDR3 DNA reads TGTGCCAGCAGCTTTGGGCTAGCGGGTACCTACGAGCAGTACGTC.

This chain links TRBV4-1 with TRBJ1-5; D is uncertain. The V end lost 5 bases, the J end lost 3 bases, and 8 bases lay between the germline ends. The CDR3 is 13 amino acids. Germline assignment: CDR1 MGHRA and CDR2 YSYEKL. CDR3 in amino acids: CASSSHSNQPQHF. The CDR3 DNA reads as TGCGCCAGCAGCAGCCATTCCAATCAGCCCCAGCATTTT.

This chain joins TRBV19 and TRBJ2-3, with TRBD2 matching 11 bases. The CDR3 loop spans 15 amino acids. Germline CDR1 LNHDA, CDR2 SQIVND (reference sequence). The junction had 4 bases not matched to a gene; V was cut back by 3 bases and J by 5 bases. The CDR3 DNA follows: TGTGCCAGTAGTATGACTAGCGGGGTGGGAGATACGCAGTATTTT. This encodes CASSMTSGVGDTQYF.